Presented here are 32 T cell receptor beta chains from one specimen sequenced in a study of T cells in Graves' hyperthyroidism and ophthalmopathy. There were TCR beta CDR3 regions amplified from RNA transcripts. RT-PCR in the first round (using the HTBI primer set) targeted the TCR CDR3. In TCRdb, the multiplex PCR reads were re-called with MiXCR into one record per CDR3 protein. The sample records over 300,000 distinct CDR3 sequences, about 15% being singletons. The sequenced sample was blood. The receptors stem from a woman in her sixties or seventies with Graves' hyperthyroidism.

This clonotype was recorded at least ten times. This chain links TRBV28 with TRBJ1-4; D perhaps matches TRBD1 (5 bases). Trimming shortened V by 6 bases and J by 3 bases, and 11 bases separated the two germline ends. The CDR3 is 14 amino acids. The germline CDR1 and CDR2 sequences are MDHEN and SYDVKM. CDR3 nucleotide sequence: TGTGCCAGCAGCCCCGGGACCTCTAATGAAAAACTGTTTTTT. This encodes CASSPGTSNEKLFF.

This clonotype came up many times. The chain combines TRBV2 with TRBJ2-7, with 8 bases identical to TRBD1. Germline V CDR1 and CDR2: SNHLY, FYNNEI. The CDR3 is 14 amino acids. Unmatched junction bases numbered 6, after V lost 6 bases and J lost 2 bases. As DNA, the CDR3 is TGTGCCAGCAGGGATGGACAGGGAACCTACGAGCAGTACTTC. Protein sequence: CASRDGQGTYEQYF. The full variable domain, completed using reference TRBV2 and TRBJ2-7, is EPEVTQTPSHQVTQMGQEVILRCVPISNHLYFYWYRQILGQKVEFLVSFYNNEISEKSEIFDDQFSVERPDGSNFTLKIRSTKLEDSAMYFCASRDGQGTYEQYFGPGTRLTVT.

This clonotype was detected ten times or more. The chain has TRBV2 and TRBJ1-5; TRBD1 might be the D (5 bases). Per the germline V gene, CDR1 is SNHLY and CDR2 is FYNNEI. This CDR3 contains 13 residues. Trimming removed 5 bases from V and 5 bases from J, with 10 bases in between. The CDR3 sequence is CASSLQVYQPQHF. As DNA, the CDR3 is TGTGCCAGCAGTTTACAGGTATATCAGCCCCAGCATTTT. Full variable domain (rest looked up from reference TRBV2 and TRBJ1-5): EPEVTQTPSHQVTQMGQEVILRCVPISNHLYFYWYRQILGQKVEFLVSFYNNEISEKSEIFDDQFSVERPDGSNFTLKIRSTKLEDSAMYFCASSLQVYQPQHFGDGTRLSIL.

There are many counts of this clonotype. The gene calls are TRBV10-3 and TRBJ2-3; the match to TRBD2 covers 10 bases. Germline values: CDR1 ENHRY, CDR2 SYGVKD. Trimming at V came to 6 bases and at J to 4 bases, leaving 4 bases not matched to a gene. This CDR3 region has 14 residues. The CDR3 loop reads CAISRAGGSDTQYF. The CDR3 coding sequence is TGTGCCATCAGCCGAGCGGGAGGGTCAGATACGCAGTATTTT.

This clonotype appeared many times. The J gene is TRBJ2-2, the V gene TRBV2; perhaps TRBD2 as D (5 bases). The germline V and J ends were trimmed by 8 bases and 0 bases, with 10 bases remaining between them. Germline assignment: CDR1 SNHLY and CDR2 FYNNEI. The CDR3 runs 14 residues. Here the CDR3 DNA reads TGTGCCAGCTCCAAGCGGTCGAACACCGGGGAGCTGTTTTTT. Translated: CASSKRSNTGELFF.

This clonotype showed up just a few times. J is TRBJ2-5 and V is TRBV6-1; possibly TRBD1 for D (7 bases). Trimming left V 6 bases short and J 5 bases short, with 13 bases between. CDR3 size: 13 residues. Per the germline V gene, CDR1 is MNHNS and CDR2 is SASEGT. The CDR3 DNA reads TGTGCCAGCAGAGGAGGGGGCGAGGAGACCCAGTACTTC. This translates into CASRGGGEETQYF.

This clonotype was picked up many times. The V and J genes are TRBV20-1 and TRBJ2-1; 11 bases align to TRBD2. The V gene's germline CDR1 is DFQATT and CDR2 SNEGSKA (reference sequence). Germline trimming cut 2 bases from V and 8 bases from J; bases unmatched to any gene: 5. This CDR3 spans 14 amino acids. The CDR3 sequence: CSARNRLAGYEQFF. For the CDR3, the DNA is TGCAGTGCTAGAAACAGACTAGCGGGATATGAGCAGTTCTTC.

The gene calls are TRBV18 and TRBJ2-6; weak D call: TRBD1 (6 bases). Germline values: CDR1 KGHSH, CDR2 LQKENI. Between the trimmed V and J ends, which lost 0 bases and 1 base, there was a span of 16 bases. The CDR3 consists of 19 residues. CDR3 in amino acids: CASSPPPLGHQSGANVLTF. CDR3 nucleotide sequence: TGTGCCAGCTCACCACCGCCCTTGGGACACCAATCTGGGGCCAACGTCCTGACTTTC.

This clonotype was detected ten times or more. This chain's CDR3 is CASSINGAGFTYEQYF. DNA for the CDR3: TGTGCCAGTAGTATAAACGGCGCGGGTTTCACCTACGAGCAGTACTTC. The V call is TRBV19, the J call TRBJ2-7, with D maybe TRBD2 (5 bases). The germline V and J ends were trimmed by 2 bases and 2 bases, with 16 bases remaining between them. Germline-derived CDR1 and CDR2 are LNHDA and SQIVND (reference sequence). The CDR3 sequence is 16 residues long. The entire variable domain, with the rest obtained from reference TRBV19 and TRBJ2-7, is as follows: DGGITQSPKYLFRKEGQNVTLSCEQNLNHDAMYWYRQDPGQGLRLIYYSQIVNDFQKGDIAEGYSVSREKKESFPLTVTSAQKNPTAFYLCASSINGAGFTYEQYFGPGTRLTVT.

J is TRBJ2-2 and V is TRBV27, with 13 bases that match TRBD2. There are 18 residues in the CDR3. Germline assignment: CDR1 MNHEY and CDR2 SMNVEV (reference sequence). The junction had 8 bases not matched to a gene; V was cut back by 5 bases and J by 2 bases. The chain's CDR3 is CASSPQGLAGINTGELFF. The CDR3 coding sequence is TGTGCCAGCAGTCCCCAGGGACTAGCGGGGATCAACACCGGGGAGCTGTTTTTT.

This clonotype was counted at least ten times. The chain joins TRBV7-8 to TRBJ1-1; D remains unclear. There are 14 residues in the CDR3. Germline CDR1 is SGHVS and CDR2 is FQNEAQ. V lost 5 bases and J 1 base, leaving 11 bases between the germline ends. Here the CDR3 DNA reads TGTGCCAGCAGCCCCCCCGGGAGGAACACTGAAGCTTTCTTT. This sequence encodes CASSPPGRNTEAFF.

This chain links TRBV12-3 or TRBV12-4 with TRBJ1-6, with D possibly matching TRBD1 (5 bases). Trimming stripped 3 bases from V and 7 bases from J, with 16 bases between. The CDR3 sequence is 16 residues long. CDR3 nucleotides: TGTGCCAGCAGTTTGAGGGGAGGTAGGGAAAATTCACCCCTCCACTTT. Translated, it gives CASSLRGGRENSPLHF.

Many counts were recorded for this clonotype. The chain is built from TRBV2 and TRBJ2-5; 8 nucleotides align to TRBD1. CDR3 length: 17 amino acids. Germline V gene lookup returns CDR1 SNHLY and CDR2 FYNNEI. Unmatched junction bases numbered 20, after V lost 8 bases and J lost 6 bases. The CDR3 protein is CASHGLGQGARGKTQYF. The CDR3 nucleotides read TGTGCCAGCCACGGTCTGGGGCAGGGGGCGAGGGGAAAGACCCAGTACTTC.

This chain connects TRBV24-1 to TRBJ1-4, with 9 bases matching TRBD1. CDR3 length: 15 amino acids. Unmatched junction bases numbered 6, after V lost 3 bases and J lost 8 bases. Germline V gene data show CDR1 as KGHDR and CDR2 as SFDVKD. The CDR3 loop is CATSDPTGQGEKLFF. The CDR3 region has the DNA TGTGCCACCAGTGATCCGACGGGACAGGGAGAAAAACTGTTTTTT.

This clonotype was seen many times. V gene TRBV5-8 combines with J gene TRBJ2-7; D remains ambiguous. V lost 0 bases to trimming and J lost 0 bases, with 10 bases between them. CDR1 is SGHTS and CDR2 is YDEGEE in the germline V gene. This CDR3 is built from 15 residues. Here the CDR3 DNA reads TGTGCCAGCAGCTTGGCCGTCCTTCCCTCCTACGAGCAGTACTTC. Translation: CASSLAVLPSYEQYF.

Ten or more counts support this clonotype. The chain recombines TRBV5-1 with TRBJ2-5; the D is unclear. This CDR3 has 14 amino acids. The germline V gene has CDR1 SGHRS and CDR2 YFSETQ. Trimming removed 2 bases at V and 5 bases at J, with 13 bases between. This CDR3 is CASSFQSVGETQYF. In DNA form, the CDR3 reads TGCGCCAGCAGCTTCCAAAGTGTTGGGGAGACCCAGTACTTC.

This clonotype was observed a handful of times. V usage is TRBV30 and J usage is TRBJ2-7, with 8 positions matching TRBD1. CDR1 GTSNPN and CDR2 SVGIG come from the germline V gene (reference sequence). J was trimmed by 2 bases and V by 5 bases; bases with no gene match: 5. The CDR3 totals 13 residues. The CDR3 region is CAWRTGGTYEQYF. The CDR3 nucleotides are TGTGCCTGGCGAACAGGGGGGACCTACGAGCAGTACTTC.

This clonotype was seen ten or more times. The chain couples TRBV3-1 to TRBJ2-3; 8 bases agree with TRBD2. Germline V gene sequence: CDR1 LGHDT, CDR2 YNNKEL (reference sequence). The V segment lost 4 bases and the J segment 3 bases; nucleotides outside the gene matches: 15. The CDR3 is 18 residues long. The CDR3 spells CASSLTQGGTRGTDTQYF. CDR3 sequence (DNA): TGTGCCAGCAGCCTCACACAAGGGGGGACTAGGGGTACAGATACGCAGTATTTT.

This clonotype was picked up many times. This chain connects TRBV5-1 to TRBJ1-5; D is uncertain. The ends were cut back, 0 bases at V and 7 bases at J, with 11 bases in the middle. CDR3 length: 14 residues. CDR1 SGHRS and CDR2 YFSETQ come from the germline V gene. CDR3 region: CASSLDSVGQPQHF. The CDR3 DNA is TGCGCCAGCAGCTTGGACAGTGTAGGGCAGCCCCAGCATTTT.

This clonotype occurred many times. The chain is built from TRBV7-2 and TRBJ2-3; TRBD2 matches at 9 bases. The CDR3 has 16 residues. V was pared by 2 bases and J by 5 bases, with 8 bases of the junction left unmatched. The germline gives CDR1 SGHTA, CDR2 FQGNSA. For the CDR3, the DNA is TGTGCCAGCAGCTTAAACGGAGCGGGAGGAATAGATACGCAGTATTTT. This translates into CASSLNGAGGIDTQYF.

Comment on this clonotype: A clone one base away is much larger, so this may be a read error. The DNA of the CDR3 is TGTGCCAGCAGAAGACAGGGCTACTACGAGCAGTACTTC. Translated: CASRRQGYYEQYF. V usage is TRBV28 and J usage is TRBJ2-7; TRBD1 matches 7 bases. The CDR3 covers 13 residues. Germline V gives CDR1 MDHEN, CDR2 SYDVKM. J lost 3 bases, V lost 6 bases, and 5 bases had no gene match.

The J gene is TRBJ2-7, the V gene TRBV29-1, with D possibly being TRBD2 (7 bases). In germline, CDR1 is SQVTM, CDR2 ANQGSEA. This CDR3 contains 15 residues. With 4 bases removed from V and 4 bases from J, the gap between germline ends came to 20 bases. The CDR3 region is CSVGGGGALLYEQYF. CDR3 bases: TGCAGCGTTGGGGGAGGGGGGGCTCTATTGTACGAGCAGTACTTC.

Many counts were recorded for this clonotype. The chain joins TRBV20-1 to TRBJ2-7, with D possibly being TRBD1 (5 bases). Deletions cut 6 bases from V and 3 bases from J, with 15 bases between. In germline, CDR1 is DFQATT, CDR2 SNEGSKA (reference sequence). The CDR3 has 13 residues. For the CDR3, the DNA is TGCAGTGCCTCTAGACAGAACATCTACGAGCAGTACTTC. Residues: CSASRQNIYEQYF.

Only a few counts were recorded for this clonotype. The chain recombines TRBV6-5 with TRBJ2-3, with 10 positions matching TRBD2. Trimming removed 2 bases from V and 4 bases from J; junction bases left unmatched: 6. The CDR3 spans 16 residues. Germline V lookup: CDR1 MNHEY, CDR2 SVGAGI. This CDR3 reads CASSYTAGGLSDTQYF. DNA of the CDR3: TGTGCCAGCAGTTACACAGCGGGAGGGCTCTCAGATACGCAGTATTTT.

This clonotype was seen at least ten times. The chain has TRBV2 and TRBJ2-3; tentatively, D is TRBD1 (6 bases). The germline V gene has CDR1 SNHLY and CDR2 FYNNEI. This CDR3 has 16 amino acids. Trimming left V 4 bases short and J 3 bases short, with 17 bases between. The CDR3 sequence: CASSVRWDTRTDTQYF. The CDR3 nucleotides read TGTGCCAGCAGTGTCCGGTGGGACACAAGGACAGATACGCAGTATTTT.

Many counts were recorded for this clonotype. The CDR3 loop is CASSQEIGNTEAFF. CDR3 nucleotide sequence: TGTGCCAGCAGCCAAGAAATTGGGAACACTGAAGCTTTCTTT. V gene TRBV3-1 combines with J gene TRBJ1-1; no reliable D call. CDR3 length equals 14 residues. The V gene's germline CDR1 is LGHDT and CDR2 YNNKEL (reference sequence). Trimming shortened V by 0 bases and J by 1 base, and 6 bases separated the two germline ends.

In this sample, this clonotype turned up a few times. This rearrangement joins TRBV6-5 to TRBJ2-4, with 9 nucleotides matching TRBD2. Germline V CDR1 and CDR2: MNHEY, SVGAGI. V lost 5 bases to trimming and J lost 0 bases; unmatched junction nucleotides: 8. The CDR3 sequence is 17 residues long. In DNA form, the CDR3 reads TGTGCCAGCAGTACCGAGCGGGAGGTCATAGCCAAAAACATTCAGTACTTC. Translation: CASSTEREVIAKNIQYF.

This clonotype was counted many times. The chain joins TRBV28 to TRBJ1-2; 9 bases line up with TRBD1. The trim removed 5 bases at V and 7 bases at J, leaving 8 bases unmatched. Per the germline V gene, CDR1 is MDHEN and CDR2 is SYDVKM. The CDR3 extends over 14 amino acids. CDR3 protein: CASSTGTGIGGYTF. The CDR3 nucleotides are TGTGCCAGCAGTACCGGGACAGGGATAGGTGGCTACACCTTC.

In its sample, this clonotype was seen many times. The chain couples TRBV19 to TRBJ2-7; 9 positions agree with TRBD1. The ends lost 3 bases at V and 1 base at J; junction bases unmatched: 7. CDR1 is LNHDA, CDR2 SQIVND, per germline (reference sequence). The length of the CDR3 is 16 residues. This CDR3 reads CASSMRQGEFSYEQYF. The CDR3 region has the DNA TGTGCCAGTAGTATGAGACAGGGGGAGTTTTCCTACGAGCAGTACTTC.

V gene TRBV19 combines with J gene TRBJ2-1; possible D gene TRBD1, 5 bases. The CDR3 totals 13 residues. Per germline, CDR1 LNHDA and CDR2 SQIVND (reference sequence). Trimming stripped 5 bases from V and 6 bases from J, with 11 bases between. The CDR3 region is CASSAPQGNEQFF. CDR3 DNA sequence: TGTGCCAGTAGTGCCCCCCAGGGCAATGAGCAGTTCTTC. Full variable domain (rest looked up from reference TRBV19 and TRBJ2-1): DGGITQSPKYLFRKEGQNVTLSCEQNLNHDAMYWYRQDPGQGLRLIYYSQIVNDFQKGDIAEGYSVSREKKESFPLTVTSAQKNPTAFYLCASSAPQGNEQFFGPGTRLTVL.

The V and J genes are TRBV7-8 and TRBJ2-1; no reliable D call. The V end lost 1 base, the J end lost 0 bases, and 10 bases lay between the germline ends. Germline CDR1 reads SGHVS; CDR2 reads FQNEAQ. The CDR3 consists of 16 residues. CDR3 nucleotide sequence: TGTGCCAGCAGCTTAGTGGCAGTGAGCTCCTACAATGAGCAGTTCTTC. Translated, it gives CASSLVAVSSYNEQFF.

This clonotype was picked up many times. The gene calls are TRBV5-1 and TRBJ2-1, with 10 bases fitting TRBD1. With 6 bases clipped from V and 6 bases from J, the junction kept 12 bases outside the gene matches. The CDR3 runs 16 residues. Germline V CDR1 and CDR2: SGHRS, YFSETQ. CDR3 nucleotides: TGCGCCAGCACACGGGGACTGGGACAGGGGATCAATGAGCAGTTCTTC. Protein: CASTRGLGQGINEQFF.